This T cell receptor (beta chain) was sequenced in a study of T cell responses to AZD1222 COVID-19 vaccine. Notes on the study in general: The study sampled repertoires only after the peak T cell response. Spike-specific TCR breadth and depth rose after two AZD1222 doses. Donors skewed white British and female; clonal diversity was possibly underestimated.

Analysis merged second doses at about 4 or about 12 weeks. This clone showed up just once. As yet, its antigen is unknown. Repertoires were generated with immunoSEQ multiplex PCR, while TCRdb's copy carries only in-frame clones and drops some. The profile shows about 73,000 clones, 85% to 90% of them singletons. CDR3 length equals 15 residues. The V and J ends lost 3 bases and 6 bases respectively, with 15 bases between them. The germline CDR1 and CDR2 sequences are LGHDT and YNNKEL (reference sequence). The TCR was taken from an adult who received the AZD1222 COVID-19 vaccine. The sequenced sample was peripheral blood, obtained 28 days after the second AZD1222 dose. The gene calls are TRBV3-1 (or the pseudogene TRBV3-2) and TRBJ1-5; D may be TRBD1 (5 bases). The chain's CDR3 is CASSHSQGLGQPQHF. In DNA form, the CDR3 reads TGTGCCAGCAGCCATTCGCAGGGTCTTGGTCAGCCCCAGCATTTT.